This TCR beta chain was sequenced in a study of neurological immune-mediated disorders. Trimming took off 1 base at V and 3 bases at J, with 10 bases between the two ends. Per germline, CDR1 SGHVS and CDR2 FQNEAQ. CDR3 size: 15 residues. TCRdb re-analysed the 5' RACE reads in MiXCR, keeping a single row per CDR3 protein. The sample yields roughly 70,000 distinct CDR3 sequences, roughly 4.4% seen once. The TCR originated in a woman between 65 and 79 years old with multiple sclerosis. V is TRBV7-8 and J is TRBJ1-5, with D maybe TRBD1 (6 bases). The sample taken for sequencing was PBMCs. DNA of the CDR3: TGTGCCAGCAGCTTAGGCAGGGGAGCCAATCAGCCCCAGCATTTT. Protein sequence: CASSLGRGANQPQHF.